A single sample is the source of the 17 T cell receptor beta chains below, sequenced in a study of control samples from healthy donors and cancer patients. Method: immunoSEQ multiplex PCR; TCRdb's copy keeps in-frame clones and lacks some. The sample includes 120,000 to 150,000 clones, more than 90% of them seen just once. Sequenced material: blood. These receptors came from a man younger than 45 in good health.

This rearrangement joins TRBV3-1 (or the pseudogene TRBV3-2) to TRBJ2-4; D is uncertain. In germline, CDR1 is LGHDT, CDR2 YNNKEL (reference sequence). The CDR3 contains 17 residues. V lost 0 bases to trimming and J lost 5 bases, with 17 bases between them. The CDR3 sequence: CASSQEGWTVGQNIQYF. CDR3 bases: TGTGCCAGCAGCCAAGAAGGTTGGACGGTGGGTCAAAACATTCAGTACTTC.

This clone was seen a single time. The rearrangement uses TRBV18 and TRBJ1-6; D is undetermined. V lost 3 bases, J lost 7 bases, and 10 bases lay in between. Germline CDR1 and CDR2: KGHSH and LQKENI. This CDR3 is built from 14 residues. This CDR3 is CASSPLDRNSPLHF. Written as DNA, the CDR3 is TGTGCCAGCTCACCTCTTGATAGAAATTCACCCCTCCACTTT.

This clone was seen more than once but under ten times. The chain joins TRBV12-5 to TRBJ1-1; possible D gene TRBD1, 5 bases. The ends were cut back, 5 bases at V and 5 bases at J, with 9 bases in the middle. Germline V gives CDR1 LGHNT, CDR2 FRNRAP. The CDR3 has 12 residues. This CDR3 is CASGLGHTEAFF. The CDR3 nucleotides are TGTGCTAGTGGTCTCGGACATACTGAAGCTTTCTTT.

The J gene is TRBJ2-1, the V gene TRBV15; D possibly corresponds to TRBD2 (6 bases). This CDR3 comprises 16 residues. Deletions cut 3 bases from V and 6 bases from J, with 18 bases between. Germline-derived CDR1 and CDR2 are LNHNV and YYDKDF (reference sequence). CDR3 protein: CATSSAKEGYINEQFF. CDR3 bases: TGTGCCACCAGCAGTGCGAAGGAGGGGTACATCAATGAGCAGTTCTTC.

This chain links TRBV7-2 with TRBJ2-4, with D uncertain. V lost 5 bases, J lost 9 bases, and 11 bases lay in between. The germline V gene encodes CDR1 SGHTA and CDR2 FQGNSA. This CDR3 contains 12 residues. CDR3: CASSQDQGIQYF. The CDR3 DNA is TGTGCCAGCAGCCAGGACCAAGGCATTCAGTACTTC.

The chain employs TRBV19 and TRBJ1-5, with 10 bases aligning to TRBD1. J gave up 2 bases and V 6 bases, and 4 bases lay outside the gene matches. Germline-derived CDR1 and CDR2 are LNHDA and SQIVND (reference sequence). The CDR3 spans 15 residues. The CDR3 sequence: CASRGGQGGNQPQHF. The CDR3 DNA sequence: TGTGCCAGTAGGGGAGGACAGGGGGGCAATCAGCCCCAGCATTTT.

This clone was recorded once. The chain employs TRBV7-9 and TRBJ2-2; 7 bases are shared with TRBD2. Germline trimming cut 5 bases from V and 7 bases from J; bases unmatched to any gene: 7. Germline V CDR1 and CDR2: SEHNR, FQNEAQ (reference sequence). The CDR3 has 14 amino acids. The CDR3 here is CASSQAGKVGELFF. DNA for the CDR3: TGTGCCAGCAGCCAAGCGGGGAAGGTCGGGGAGCTGTTTTTT. The full variable domain, rest sourced from reference TRBV7-9 and TRBJ2-2, is DTGVSQNPRHKITKRGQNVTFRCDPISEHNRLYWYRQTLGQGPEFLTYFQNEAQLEKSRLLSDRFSAERPKGSFSTLEIQRTEQGDSAMYLCASSQAGKVGELFFGEGSRLTVL.

The V and J genes are TRBV19 and TRBJ2-3; 7 bases match TRBD2. The CDR3 has 14 residues. The ends lost 5 bases at V and 0 bases at J; junction bases unmatched: 2. Germline lookup yields CDR1 LNHDA and CDR2 SQIVND (reference sequence). The chain's CDR3 is CASSPGLSTDTQYF. The CDR3 DNA reads TGTGCCAGTAGTCCGGGACTAAGCACAGATACGCAGTATTTT.

The V call is TRBV12-3 or TRBV12-4, the J call TRBJ2-1; 12 bases are a match to TRBD1. Trimming at V came to 6 bases and at J to 12 bases, leaving 6 bases not matched to a gene. The CDR3 contains 13 residues. CDR3: CASRWDRGLGQFF. The CDR3 DNA reads TGTGCCAGCAGGTGGGACAGGGGGCTTGGGCAGTTCTTC.

J is TRBJ1-6 and V is TRBV7-3; 9 bases match TRBD1. V lost 5 bases to trimming and J lost 6 bases; unmatched junction nucleotides: 8. Per germline, CDR1 SGHTA and CDR2 FQGTGA. There are 16 residues in the CDR3. The CDR3 DNA reads TGTGCCAGCAGCCTCACAGGGGGCATCGGTAATTCACCCCTCCACTTT. Protein product: CASSLTGGIGNSPLHF.

This clone was counted between two and nine times. The chain joins TRBV6-6 to TRBJ2-5; D is perhaps TRBD2 (6 bases). The ends were cut back, 2 bases at V and 5 bases at J, with 6 bases in the middle. Germline lookup yields CDR1 MNHNY and CDR2 SVGAGI (reference sequence). The CDR3 totals 12 residues. CDR3 bases: TGTGCCAGCAGTTACGGGGGGGAGACCCAGTACTTC. Its protein product is CASSYGGETQYF.

The J gene is TRBJ1-1, the V gene TRBV5-1; 7 bases fit TRBD1. From germline, CDR1 is SGHRS and CDR2 YFSETQ. The CDR3 sequence is 14 residues long. Unmatched junction bases numbered 8, after V lost 4 bases and J lost 5 bases. In DNA, the CDR3 is TGCGCCAGCAGCCAGGGACAGTTAAATACTGAAGCTTTCTTT. Encoded protein: CASSQGQLNTEAFF. Combining the CDR3 with reference TRBV5-1 and TRBJ1-1 gives the whole variable domain KAGVTQTPRYLIKTRGQQVTLSCSPISGHRSVSWYQQTPGQGLQFLFEYFSETQRNKGNFPGRFSGRQFSNSRSEMNVSTLELGDSALYLCASSQGQLNTEAFFGQGTRLTVV.

The rearrangement links TRBV20-1 to TRBJ1-2, with a tentative D call TRBD1 (6 bases). The germline V gene encodes CDR1 DFQATT and CDR2 SNEGSKA (reference sequence). This CDR3 comprises 12 residues. Trimming took off 3 bases at V and 2 bases at J, with 7 bases between the two ends. The CDR3 nucleotides are TGCAGTGCTAGTACAGGGAACTATGGCTACACCTTC. It encodes CSASTGNYGYTF.

The chain is built from TRBV12-3 or TRBV12-4 and TRBJ2-7; D gene ambiguous. The CDR3 runs to 13 residues. V lost 5 bases, J lost 0 bases, and 8 bases lay in between. CDR3 region: CASSAPLSYEQYF. CDR3 DNA sequence: TGTGCCAGCAGTGCCCCCCTCTCCTACGAGCAGTACTTC.

The CDR3 DNA sequence: TGCAGTGCTCTTCGCACAGATACGCAGTATTTT. It yields the protein CSALRTDTQYF. The V call is TRBV20-1, the J call TRBJ2-3; D unresolved. Trimming stripped 5 bases from V and 1 base from J, with 4 bases between. CDR3 length: 11 amino acids. From germline, CDR1 is DFQATT and CDR2 SNEGSKA (reference sequence).

The chain uses TRBV29-1 and TRBJ1-2, with D unresolved. CDR3 length equals 11 residues. CDR1 and CDR2 (germline): SQVTM, ANQGSEA. Trimming stripped 4 bases from V and 6 bases from J, with 9 bases between. DNA for the CDR3: TGCAGCGTTGGTTGGTCGGATGGCTACACCTTC. As protein: CSVGWSDGYTF.

This clone occurred once. CDR3 loop: CASRSRTSLISYEQYF. CDR3 sequence (DNA): TGTGCCAGCAGGTCTAGGACTAGCCTCATCTCCTACGAGCAGTACTTC. J is TRBJ2-7 and V is TRBV5-8; 8 bases are a match to TRBD2. This CDR3 spans 16 amino acids. V was clipped by 5 bases and J by 0 bases; unmatched bases: 10. From germline, CDR1 is SGHTS and CDR2 YDEGEE. Using reference TRBV5-8 and TRBJ2-7 for the parts outside the CDR3, the full variable domain is EAGVTQSPTHLIKTRGQQATLRCSPISGHTSVYWYQQALGLGLQFLLWYDEGEERNRGNFPPRFSGRQFPNYSSELNVNALELEDSALYLCASRSRTSLISYEQYFGPGTRLTVT.